This T cell receptor (beta chain) was sequenced in a study of blood T cell repertoires in COVID-19. Across the whole study: From the United States, Italy and Spain came samples of acute and convalescent COVID-19. PBMCs, B-cell-depleted T cells, or T cells provided the cDNA or gDNA that made up the material.

Germline lookup yields CDR1 MGHRA and CDR2 YSYEKL. Trimming took off 4 bases at V and 4 bases at J, with 16 bases between the two ends. The CDR3 loop spans 16 amino acids. Profiled with immunoSEQ multiplex PCR; TCRdb holds only in-frame clones, not every one. The sample has a few hundred thousand clones; roughly 88% are singletons. The sequence came from a woman between 65 and 79 years old with acute or convalescent COVID-19. Sequenced: peripheral blood. This chain uses TRBV4-1 with TRBJ2-2; possibly TRBD2 for D (6 bases). The DNA for the CDR3 is TGCGCCAGCAGCCGGGAGGTTGGCAGCGGCACCGGGGAGCTGTTTTTT. It translates to CASSREVGSGTGELFF.